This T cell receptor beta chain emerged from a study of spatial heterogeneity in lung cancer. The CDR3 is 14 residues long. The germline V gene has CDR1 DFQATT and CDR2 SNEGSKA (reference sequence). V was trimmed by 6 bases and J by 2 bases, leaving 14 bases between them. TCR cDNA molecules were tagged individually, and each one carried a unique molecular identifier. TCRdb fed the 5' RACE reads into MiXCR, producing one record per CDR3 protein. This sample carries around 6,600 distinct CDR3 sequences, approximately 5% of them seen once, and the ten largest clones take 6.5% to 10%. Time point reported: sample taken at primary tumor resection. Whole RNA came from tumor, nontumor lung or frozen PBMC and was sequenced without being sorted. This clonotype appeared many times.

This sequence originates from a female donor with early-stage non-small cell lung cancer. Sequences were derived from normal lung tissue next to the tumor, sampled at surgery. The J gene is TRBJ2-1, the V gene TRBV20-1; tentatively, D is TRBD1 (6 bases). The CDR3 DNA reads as TGCAGTGCACGGACAGCTGCTACCTACAATGAGCAGTTCTTC. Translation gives CSARTAATYNEQFF.